Following are 29 T cell receptor beta chains from one sample sequenced in a study of CD8+ T cells in alopecia areata. The authors extracted RNA and reverse transcribed it into cDNA as the sequencing template. Sequenced by immunoSEQ multiplex PCR; TCRdb stores in-frame clones only, minus some. In the table there are roughly 35,000 clones, around 59% of which are singletons. Sequenced sample: NKG2D-high CD8+ T cells sorted from blood. The receptors shown here come from a human donor with alopecia areata.

This clone was counted a few times. The chain uses TRBV5-1 and TRBJ2-1; D gene ambiguous. V lost 2 bases and J 2 bases, leaving 8 bases between the germline ends. CDR3 length: 14 amino acids. Germline CDR1 reads SGHRS; CDR2 reads YFSETQ. The DNA of the CDR3 is TGCGCCAGCAGCTTATTAGAAGCCTACAATGAGCAGTTCTTC. It codes for CASSLLEAYNEQFF.

This sequence joins TRBV9 and TRBJ2-1, with 10 bases fitting TRBD2. This CDR3 comprises 15 residues. J gave up 3 bases and V 3 bases, and 3 bases lay outside the gene matches. Germline values: CDR1 SGDLS, CDR2 YYNGEE. CDR3 sequence: CASSAGLADYNEQFF. The CDR3 coding sequence is TGTGCCAGCAGCGCCGGACTAGCGGACTACAATGAGCAGTTCTTC.

The V gene is TRBV7-9, the J gene TRBJ2-5, with D unresolved. The CDR3 spans 13 residues. The germline V and J ends were trimmed by 2 bases and 4 bases, with 8 bases remaining between them. Germline V gene lookup returns CDR1 SEHNR and CDR2 FQNEAQ (reference sequence). CDR3: CASSLNNGETQYF. The CDR3 DNA sequence: TGTGCCAGCAGCTTAAATAATGGAGAGACCCAGTACTTC.

The V gene is TRBV19, the J gene TRBJ2-5; D may correspond to TRBD1 or TRBD2 (5 bases each). CDR3 length: 12 residues. The V end was cut by 9 bases, the J end by 5 bases, with 13 bases between. Germline V CDR1 and CDR2: LNHDA, SQIVND (reference sequence). The CDR3, as DNA: TGTGCCAGCAGTGGGGGATGGGAGACCCAGTACTTC. It is translated as CASSGGWETQYF.

The chain joins TRBV11-2 to TRBJ1-4; D unresolved. Germline V gene sequence: CDR1 SGHAT, CDR2 FQNNGV. The CDR3 is made up of 16 amino acids. Trimming took off 3 bases at V and 8 bases at J, with 19 bases between the two ends. The DNA for the CDR3 is TGTGCCAGCAGCTTTGGCCGCGGTACTCGGGTGGAAAAACTGTTTTTT. Encoded protein: CASSFGRGTRVEKLFF.

This chain joins TRBV7-9 and TRBJ2-1; D gene ambiguous. CDR1 is SEHNR, CDR2 FQNEAQ, per germline (reference sequence). The CDR3 consists of 13 residues. Trimming shortened V by 3 bases and J by 8 bases, and 11 bases separated the two germline ends. The CDR3 protein is CASSFSPIDEQFF. Here the CDR3 DNA reads TGTGCCAGCAGCTTTTCCCCTATTGATGAGCAGTTCTTC. Drawing the rest from reference TRBV7-9 and TRBJ2-1, the complete variable domain is DTGVSQNPRHKITKRGQNVTFRCDPISEHNRLYWYRQTLGQGPEFLTYFQNEAQLEKSRLLSDRFSAERPKGSFSTLEIQRTEQGDSAMYLCASSFSPIDEQFFGPGTRLTVL.

The rearrangement joins TRBV6-5 to TRBJ2-2, with D perhaps matching TRBD2 (5 bases). This CDR3 has 14 amino acids. Trimming stripped 4 bases from V and 0 bases from J, with 6 bases between. CDR1 and CDR2 (germline): MNHEY, SVGAGI. For the CDR3, the DNA is TGTGCCAGCAGTTCCGGGGCGAACACCGGGGAGCTGTTTTTT. This encodes CASSSGANTGELFF.

This chain links TRBV5-4 with TRBJ2-5; D perhaps matches TRBD2 (5 bases). The J call is in doubt because the DNA end fits TRBJ2-7 better. CDR3 length: 14 amino acids. CDR1 SGHNT and CDR2 YYREEE come from the germline V gene (reference sequence). CDR3 coding DNA: TGTGCCAGCAGCTCCGGCTGGGGAGCCTACGAGCAGTACTTC. This encodes CASSSGWGAYEQYF.

The rearrangement uses TRBV6-6 and TRBJ2-2, with D perhaps matching TRBD1 (5 bases). Trimming took 0 bases from V and 9 from J, leaving 14 bases between them. This CDR3 has 15 residues. Germline assignment: CDR1 MNHNY and CDR2 SVGAGI (reference sequence). CDR3 DNA sequence: TGTGCCAGCAGTTACTCGAAGGGGCTACACCGGGAGCTGTTTTTT. Its translation: CASSYSKGLHRELFF.

The chain combines TRBV30 with TRBJ2-5; D is possibly TRBD2 (6 bases). The germline gives CDR1 GTSNPN, CDR2 SVGIG (reference sequence). Trimming stripped 2 bases from V and 7 bases from J, with 17 bases between. The CDR3 is 14 residues long. The CDR3 here is CAWSTPGLTVTQYF. The DNA of the CDR3 is TGTGCCTGGAGTACCCCGGGACTGACCGTGACCCAGTACTTC.

The chain couples TRBV7-9 to TRBJ2-4; D is unclear. V lost 5 bases and J lost 0, with 14 bases in between. Germline CDR1 reads SEHNR; CDR2 reads FQNEAQ (reference sequence). The CDR3 totals 16 residues. In DNA form, the CDR3 reads TGTGCCAGCAGCCACGCATCTCTTCTAGCCAAAAACATTCAGTACTTC. Protein: CASSHASLLAKNIQYF.

J is TRBJ2-7 and V is TRBV5-1, with TRBD1 matching over 10 bases. V shed 3 bases and J 2 bases; nucleotides not matched to a gene: 5. The CDR3 has 15 amino acids. Per the germline V gene, CDR1 is SGHRS and CDR2 is YFSETQ. The CDR3 DNA reads TGCGCCAGCAGCTCCCGACAGGGGGCTCCCTACGAGCAGTACTTC. It yields the protein CASSSRQGAPYEQYF.

CDR3 sequence (DNA): TGTGCCAGCAGACCCTCCAGCGATGGGCTTTGGAACATTCAGTACTTC. As protein: CASRPSSDGLWNIQYF. The chain has TRBV28 and TRBJ2-4, with D unclear. Germline lookup yields CDR1 MDHEN and CDR2 SYDVKM. Trimming removed 6 bases from V and 7 bases from J, with 22 bases in between. The CDR3 is 16 residues long.

The V gene is TRBV19, the J gene TRBJ2-1, with D maybe TRBD2 (5 bases). The CDR3 loop spans 15 amino acids. Trimming took 5 bases from V and 0 from J, leaving 11 bases between them. Germline lookup yields CDR1 LNHDA and CDR2 SQIVND (reference sequence). Here the CDR3 reads CASSDGSGSYNEQFF. For the CDR3, the DNA is TGTGCCAGTAGTGATGGGAGCGGCTCCTACAATGAGCAGTTCTTC.

The chain joins TRBV27 to TRBJ1-2; D may be TRBD1 (6 bases). Looked up from germline, CDR1 is MNHEY and CDR2 is SMNVEV (reference sequence). V was shortened by 3 bases and J by 6 bases, with 20 bases between the two germline ends. This CDR3 has 16 amino acids. The CDR3 loop is CASSLSYRGGGDGYTF. CDR3 bases: TGTGCCAGCAGTTTGAGTTATCGGGGGGGCGGAGATGGCTACACCTTC.

The rearrangement uses TRBV7-9 and TRBJ2-3, with D tentatively TRBD1 (6 bases). Germline-derived CDR1 and CDR2 are SEHNR and FQNEAQ (reference sequence). The CDR3 runs to 17 residues. The V gene lost 0 bases and the J gene lost 3 bases, with 16 bases spanning the gap. CDR3 in DNA: TGTGCCAGCAGCTTAGCGACAGGACCTTTTCGAACAGATACGCAGTATTTT. It encodes CASSLATGPFRTDTQYF. Complete variable domain (other parts from reference TRBV7-9 and TRBJ2-3): DTGVSQNPRHKITKRGQNVTFRCDPISEHNRLYWYRQTLGQGPEFLTYFQNEAQLEKSRLLSDRFSAERPKGSFSTLEIQRTEQGDSAMYLCASSLATGPFRTDTQYFGPGTRLTVL.

V usage is TRBV27 and J usage is TRBJ2-7; a weak D match, TRBD2 (5 bases). This CDR3 region has 13 residues. Between the trimmed V and J ends, which lost 5 bases and 4 bases, there was a span of 12 bases. The germline CDR1 and CDR2 sequences are MNHEY and SMNVEV (reference sequence). CDR3 in amino acids: CASSPGRGYEQYF. As DNA, the CDR3 is TGTGCCAGCAGTCCGGGTCGGGGATACGAGCAGTACTTC.

J is TRBJ2-7 and V is TRBV14; D is possibly TRBD1 (6 bases). Trimming pared 5 bases from V and 0 bases from J, leaving 20 bases between. The CDR3 contains 17 residues. Germline assignment: CDR1 SGHDN and CDR2 FVKESK. The CDR3 loop reads CASSILNSQGYSYEQYF. The DNA for the CDR3 is TGTGCCAGCAGCATCTTAAATTCGCAGGGGTACTCCTACGAGCAGTACTTC.

The chain links TRBV13 to TRBJ1-1; D remains unclear. V dropped 3 bases and J dropped 0 bases, with 14 bases sitting between them. Germline CDR1 PRHDT, CDR2 FYEKMQ (reference sequence). The CDR3 has 16 residues. CDR3 amino acids: CASSFFQTDMNTEAFF. In DNA, the CDR3 is TGTGCCAGCAGCTTCTTTCAGACTGATATGAACACTGAAGCTTTCTTT.

Turning to this clone: The sample has other DNA sequences that encode this CDR3 too. The chain's CDR3 is CASGDYEQYF. In nucleotides, the CDR3 is TGTGCCAGCGGAGACTACGAGCAGTACTTC. The chain is built from TRBV2 and TRBJ2-7; no definite D call. Germline V CDR1 and CDR2: SNHLY, FYNNEI. The CDR3 length is 10 residues. V was cut by 8 bases and J by 3 bases, with 5 bases left in between.

This clone was observed a handful of times. The chain has TRBV28 and TRBJ2-7; 8 positions agree with TRBD2. CDR1 and CDR2 from the germline V gene are MDHEN and SYDVKM. The CDR3 totals 14 residues. V was clipped by 6 bases and J by 2 bases; unmatched bases: 6. CDR3 nucleotide sequence: TGTGCCAGCAGCAGGCGGGAGGCGCCCTACGAGCAGTACTTC. Protein sequence: CASSRREAPYEQYF.

The rearrangement uses TRBV28 and TRBJ2-7; 9 bases are a match to TRBD2. Per germline, CDR1 MDHEN and CDR2 SYDVKM. The CDR3 is made up of 14 amino acids. Trimming cost V 6 bases and J 6 bases; bases outside gene matches: 9. The CDR3 coding sequence is TGTGCCAGCAGCCTTAGCGGGAGTTCGAGCGAGCAGTACTTC. Its protein is CASSLSGSSSEQYF.

CDR3 in amino acids: CASTPGQGSSYEQYF. CDR3 nucleotide sequence: TGTGCCAGCACCCCCGGACAGGGGTCTTCCTACGAGCAGTACTTC. This sequence joins TRBV7-9 and TRBJ2-7, with 9 positions matching TRBD1. CDR3 length equals 15 residues. Trimming removed 7 bases from V and 1 base from J; junction bases left unmatched: 8. Germline V lookup: CDR1 SEHNR, CDR2 FQNEAQ (reference sequence).

A few counts support this clone. J is TRBJ1-3 and V is TRBV7-9; D is unclear. Germline V CDR1 and CDR2: SEHNR, FQNEAQ (reference sequence). The CDR3 is 14 amino acids. V lost 5 bases to trimming and J lost 7 bases, with 15 bases between them. The CDR3 region has the DNA TGTGCCAGCAGCCGGGCCGACATTCAGAACACCATATATTTT. Protein: CASSRADIQNTIYF. The full variable domain, rest sourced from reference TRBV7-9 and TRBJ1-3, is DTGVSQNPRHKITKRGQNVTFRCDPISEHNRLYWYRQTLGQGPEFLTYFQNEAQLEKSRLLSDRFSAERPKGSFSTLEIQRTEQGDSAMYLCASSRADIQNTIYFGEGSWLTVV.

This clone was detected a few times. This chain links TRBV7-9 with TRBJ2-6, with a tentative D call TRBD1 (5 bases). The length of the CDR3 is 17 residues. V lost 3 bases, J lost 0 bases, and 12 bases lay in between. Germline values: CDR1 SEHNR, CDR2 FQNEAQ (reference sequence). CDR3 nucleotides: TGTGCCAGCAGCTTTCCAGCAGGGTACTCTGGGGCCAACGTCCTGACTTTC. This translates into CASSFPAGYSGANVLTF.

This clone was counted only a few times. The chain recombines TRBV7-2 with TRBJ2-1, with TRBD2 matching 7 bases. Germline V gene lookup returns CDR1 SGHTA and CDR2 FQGNSA. This CDR3 spans 18 amino acids. The junction had 14 bases not matched to a gene; V was cut back by 0 bases and J by 6 bases. CDR3 nucleotide sequence: TGTGCCAGCAGCTTAGCCGGTAGACTAGCTAAGAAGGGCAATGAGCAGTTCTTC. Amino acids: CASSLAGRLAKKGNEQFF.

The chain couples TRBV15 to TRBJ1-4; D not resolved. The V and J ends lost 0 bases and 0 bases respectively, with 2 bases between them. Germline lookup yields CDR1 LNHNV and CDR2 YYDKDF (reference sequence). This CDR3 has 14 residues. The CDR3 loop reads CATSREATNEKLFF. Written as DNA, the CDR3 is TGTGCCACCAGCAGAGAGGCAACTAATGAAAAACTGTTTTTT.

The chain recombines TRBV5-6 with TRBJ1-1; the match to TRBD1 covers 9 bases. Germline CDR1 SGHDT, CDR2 YYEEEE. The CDR3 sequence is 13 residues long. V shed 4 bases, J shed 5 bases, and the junction held 3 bases outside the gene matches. CDR3 residues: CASSRTGETEAFF. Here the CDR3 DNA reads TGTGCCAGCAGCCGGACAGGGGAAACTGAAGCTTTCTTT.

The rearrangement links TRBV4-3 to TRBJ1-1; TRBD1 might be the D (6 bases). Between the trimmed V and J ends, which lost 4 bases and 1 base, there was a span of 10 bases. Germline V gives CDR1 LGHNA, CDR2 YSLEER. The CDR3 is made up of 14 amino acids. In DNA, the CDR3 is TGCGCCAGCAGCCCCCGGGGGGCGAACACTGAAGCTTTCTTT. Translation: CASSPRGANTEAFF.